Shown below are 25 T cell receptor beta chains from a single sample sequenced in a study of blood T cell repertoires in COVID-19 (dated by TCRdb to 2018 to 2020). The library was prepared using the immunoSEQ multiplex PCR assay. Held by TCRdb, this immuneACCESS table contains in-frame sequences only and omits some clones. Under half of the omission traces to an unresolved V gene where checked; the cause of the rest is unknown. In all, the sample holds under 200,000 clones, and over 75% of those were seen once. The biggest ten clones account for 9.8% of the sample. Material for sequencing was peripheral blood. These receptors all come from a woman aged 80 or over with acute or convalescent COVID-19.

The chain employs TRBV5-4 and TRBJ1-1, with D hard to call. The CDR3 length is 16 residues. Trimming stripped 0 bases from V and 0 bases from J, with 12 bases between. The germline CDR1 and CDR2 sequences are SGHNT and YYREEE (reference sequence). The chain's CDR3 is CASSLDPRGLNTEAFF. The CDR3 bases are TGTGCCAGCAGCTTGGATCCTCGGGGATTGAACACTGAAGCTTTCTTT.

The chain carries TRBV7-3 and TRBJ2-7; 7 nucleotides line up with TRBD2. The length of the CDR3 is 16 residues. Germline V lookup: CDR1 SGHTA, CDR2 FQGTGA. V was clipped by 6 bases and J by 6 bases; unmatched bases: 17. DNA of the CDR3: TGTGCCAGCAGTAATAAGGAGCCAGCGGGAACTTTCGAGCAGTACTTC. Translation gives CASSNKEPAGTFEQYF. The complete variable domain, with remaining parts taken from reference TRBV7-3 and TRBJ2-7, reads GAGVSQTPSNKVTEKGKYVELRCDPISGHTALYWYRQSLGQGPEFLIYFQGTGAADDSGLPNDRFFAVRPEGSVSTLKIQRTERGDSAVYLCASSNKEPAGTFEQYFGPGTRLTVT.

The CDR3 reads CASSRRGLAGGGAYEQYF. The CDR3 DNA is TGTGCCAGCAGCCGGAGAGGACTAGCGGGAGGAGGGGCGTACGAGCAGTACTTC. V is TRBV3-1 (or the pseudogene TRBV3-2) and J is TRBJ2-7; 14 bases map to TRBD2. Germline loops: CDR1 LGHDT, CDR2 YNNKEL (reference sequence). V lost 4 bases and J lost 4; bases outside the gene matches: 12. This CDR3 is 18 amino acids long.

The chain joins TRBV11-2 to TRBJ1-2; TRBD1 matches 7 bases. This CDR3 is built from 13 residues. Germline CDR1 SGHAT, CDR2 FQNNGV. V lost 5 bases, J lost 9 bases, and 9 bases stayed unmatched. The CDR3: CASSTNGQARYTF. The DNA of the CDR3 is TGTGCCAGCAGCACGAACGGACAGGCTCGCTACACCTTC.

The V gene is TRBV21-1, the J gene TRBJ1-2. TRBV21-1 is flagged as a pseudogene. The CDR3 runs 19 residues. The CDR3 DNA reads TGTGCCAGCAGCAAAGCAATAGACCATGGAGGAGGGCTGAACTATGGCTACACCTTC. It codes for CASSKAIDHGGGLNYGYTF.

On this clone: A junction boundary mismatches the germline segment, possibly from a read error. The chain uses TRBV5-6 and TRBJ2-7; TRBD1 aligns across 7 bases. The CDR3 is 13 residues long. The germline gives CDR1 SGHDT, CDR2 YYEEEE. In DNA form, the CDR3 reads TGTGCCAGCAGCACCGGGACAGCCTACGGGCAGTACTTC. Translated: CASSTGTAYGQYF.

The V call is TRBV3-1 (or the pseudogene TRBV3-2), the J call TRBJ2-7, with unresolved D. CDR3 length: 12 residues. The germline V and J ends were trimmed by 3 bases and 2 bases, with 5 bases remaining between them. Germline V gene sequence: CDR1 LGHDT, CDR2 YNNKEL (reference sequence). CDR3 sequence: CASSQETYEQYF. As DNA, the CDR3 is TGTGCCAGCAGCCAGGAGACCTACGAGCAGTACTTC.

The rearrangement uses TRBV19 and TRBJ1-2, with D tentatively TRBD1 (5 bases). The CDR3 has 14 residues. Germline V gene sequence: CDR1 LNHDA, CDR2 SQIVND (reference sequence). Trimming pared 6 bases from V and 4 bases from J, leaving 15 bases between. Here the CDR3 DNA reads TGTGCCAGTAGAGCACACAGGAGCCCCTATGGCTACACCTTC. As protein: CASRAHRSPYGYTF.

The chain recombines TRBV9 with TRBJ1-1, with a weak D call TRBD1 (5 bases). The germline V gene has CDR1 SGDLS and CDR2 YYNGEE. The ends were cut back, 4 bases at V and 5 bases at J, with 12 bases in the middle. The CDR3 is made up of 13 amino acids. The CDR3 coding sequence is TGTGCCAGCAGCCCATGGGGCGTTACTGAAGCTTTCTTT. It translates to CASSPWGVTEAFF.

V usage is TRBV7-8 and J usage is TRBJ2-5, with 8 bases identical to TRBD1. Germline loops: CDR1 SGHVS, CDR2 FQNEAQ. The CDR3 is 14 amino acids. V trimming: 1 base; J trimming: 4 bases; junction bases outside the gene matches: 2. The DNA of the CDR3 is TGTGCCAGCAGCTTAGGGACAGGGCGAGAGACCCAGTACTTC. Amino acids: CASSLGTGRETQYF.

This rearrangement joins TRBV19 to TRBJ1-2; D is uncertain. The V and J ends lost 3 bases and 3 bases respectively, with 11 bases between them. This CDR3 is built from 14 residues. Germline CDR1 and CDR2: LNHDA and SQIVND (reference sequence). The CDR3 region has the DNA TGTGCCAGTAGTATTAGAGGGAAACACTATGGCTACACCTTC. As protein: CASSIRGKHYGYTF. The complete variable domain, with remaining parts taken from reference TRBV19 and TRBJ1-2, reads DGGITQSPKYLFRKEGQNVTLSCEQNLNHDAMYWYRQDPGQGLRLIYYSQIVNDFQKGDIAEGYSVSREKKESFPLTVTSAQKNPTAFYLCASSIRGKHYGYTFGSGTRLTVV.

The chain has TRBV27 and TRBJ1-6, with TRBD1 as a possible D gene (6 bases). This CDR3 has 15 residues. The V end was cut by 9 bases, the J end by 6 bases, with 18 bases between. Germline V gene data show CDR1 as MNHEY and CDR2 as SMNVEV (reference sequence). The CDR3 nucleotides are TGTGCCAGTAGGGGAACAGGGCTCCCTAATTCACCCCTCCACTTT. This sequence encodes CASRGTGLPNSPLHF.

The chain uses TRBV11-2 and TRBJ1-3, with 7 nucleotides matching TRBD1. The V segment lost 1 base and the J segment 7 bases; nucleotides outside the gene matches: 4. This CDR3 comprises 14 residues. CDR1 and CDR2 from the germline V gene are SGHAT and FQNNGV. CDR3 DNA sequence: TGTGCCAGCAGCTTAGTTTCCAGGGGGAACACCATATATTTT. The encoded protein is CASSLVSRGNTIYF.

The chain has TRBV15 and TRBJ2-3; no reliable D call. V lost 0 bases and J 3 bases, leaving 4 bases between the germline ends. This CDR3 is 13 amino acids long. The germline V gene has CDR1 LNHNV and CDR2 YYDKDF (reference sequence). The CDR3 region has the DNA TGTGCCACCAGCAGAGATTCGACAGATACGCAGTATTTT. It codes for CATSRDSTDTQYF.

The chain carries TRBV7-9 and TRBJ2-5; 12 bases map to TRBD1. Germline V lookup: CDR1 SEHNR, CDR2 FQNEAQ (reference sequence). The CDR3 consists of 15 residues. V dropped 4 bases and J dropped 5; count of bases not matched to a gene: 5. CDR3 residues: CASSSGQGAMETQYF. The CDR3 DNA follows: TGTGCCAGCAGCTCGGGACAGGGGGCGATGGAGACCCAGTACTTC.

The chain uses TRBV5-5 and TRBJ2-7, with 9 bases aligning to TRBD2. The CDR3 loop spans 14 amino acids. The germline V gene encodes CDR1 SGHKS and CDR2 YYEKEE (reference sequence). V lost 0 bases to trimming and J lost 5 bases; unmatched junction nucleotides: 3. CDR3 amino acids: CASSLDGGRDEQYF. CDR3 sequence (DNA): TGTGCCAGCAGCTTGGATGGCGGGAGGGACGAGCAGTACTTC.

The sample holds a few counts of this clone. The chain carries TRBV13 and TRBJ1-2; 7 bases agree with TRBD1. Germline V CDR1 and CDR2: PRHDT, FYEKMQ (reference sequence). V lost 5 bases to trimming and J lost 4 bases; unmatched junction nucleotides: 13. The CDR3 is 16 amino acids. The CDR3 is CASSTRDRLTLYGYTF. As DNA, the CDR3 is TGTGCCAGCAGCACCCGGGACAGACTAACGCTCTATGGCTACACCTTC.

The J gene is TRBJ2-1, the V gene TRBV5-6; unclear D gene. Germline CDR1 and CDR2: SGHDT and YYEEEE. The CDR3 consists of 15 residues. Between the trimmed V and J ends, which lost 2 bases and 3 bases, there was a span of 12 bases. The CDR3 is CASSFLLNSYNEQFF. CDR3 bases: TGTGCCAGCAGCTTCTTGCTAAACAGCTACAATGAGCAGTTCTTC.

The gene calls are TRBV19 and TRBJ2-1; 9 bases map to TRBD1. In germline, CDR1 is LNHDA, CDR2 SQIVND (reference sequence). J gave up 5 bases and V 6 bases, and 8 bases lay outside the gene matches. This CDR3 has 15 residues. The CDR3 here is CASRPGQGAHNEQFF. The CDR3 DNA follows: TGTGCCAGTAGGCCGGGACAGGGTGCCCACAATGAGCAGTTCTTC.

This chain joins TRBV7-8 and TRBJ2-7; D is perhaps TRBD1 (6 bases). The CDR3 has 15 amino acids. Germline CDR1 and CDR2: SGHVS and FQNEAQ. V lost 4 bases to trimming and J lost 2 bases, with 15 bases between them. The DNA of the CDR3 is TGTGCCAGCAGCTCACGGACAGCGGTTACCTACGAGCAGTACTTC. Translated, it gives CASSSRTAVTYEQYF.

The CDR3 nucleotides read TGTGCCAGTAGTCCCACACTCCAGAGGTCTTACAATGAGCAGTTCTTC. This sequence encodes CASSPTLQRSYNEQFF. The rearrangement joins TRBV19 to TRBJ2-1; no firm D call. Trimming cost V 5 bases and J 4 bases, with 18 bases left between them. Per germline, CDR1 LNHDA and CDR2 SQIVND (reference sequence). The length of the CDR3 is 16 residues.

This clone has a single count. The chain employs TRBV9 and TRBJ2-5; TRBD1 aligns across 7 bases. In germline, CDR1 is SGDLS, CDR2 YYNGEE. The CDR3 runs 15 residues. The junction had 11 bases not matched to a gene; V was cut back by 4 bases and J by 5 bases. The chain's CDR3 is CASSPKGQSFETQYF. For the CDR3, the DNA is TGTGCCAGCAGCCCAAAGGGACAGTCATTTGAGACCCAGTACTTC. The complete variable domain, with remaining parts taken from reference TRBV9 and TRBJ2-5, reads DSGVTQTPKHLITATGQRVTLRCSPRSGDLSVYWYQQSLDQGLQFLIQYYNGEERAKGNILERFSAQQFPDLHSELNLSSLELGDSALYFCASSPKGQSFETQYFGPGTRLLVL.

This clone came up once. The chain employs TRBV10-3 and TRBJ2-1; 9 nucleotides align to TRBD2. Germline V gene lookup returns CDR1 ENHRY and CDR2 SYGVKD. V dropped 1 base and J dropped 8; count of bases not matched to a gene: 9. The CDR3 is 16 amino acids. The CDR3 DNA is TGTGCCATCAGTGAGTGGGCGGGAGGGCCTAGCGATGAGCAGTTCTTC. As protein: CAISEWAGGPSDEQFF.

The chain is built from TRBV7-8 and TRBJ1-5, with 9 nucleotides matching TRBD1. CDR1 is SGHVS, CDR2 FQNEAQ, per germline. The length of the CDR3 is 16 residues. V lost 5 bases, J lost 7 bases, and 12 bases stayed unmatched. Here the CDR3 reads CASSPNTGGAKQPQHF. CDR3 coding DNA: TGTGCCAGCAGCCCAAATACAGGGGGCGCGAAGCAGCCCCAGCATTTT.

The genes are TRBV6-2 or TRBV6-3 and TRBJ2-3; 7 bases map to TRBD1. CDR3 length: 16 amino acids. In germline, CDR1 is MNHEY, CDR2 SVGEGT. The V and J ends lost 4 bases and 2 bases, in that order; junction bases with no gene match: 9. CDR3 amino acids: CASSSFAGGPTDTQYF. The CDR3 DNA reads TGTGCCAGCAGTTCATTTGCAGGGGGACCCACAGATACGCAGTATTTT.